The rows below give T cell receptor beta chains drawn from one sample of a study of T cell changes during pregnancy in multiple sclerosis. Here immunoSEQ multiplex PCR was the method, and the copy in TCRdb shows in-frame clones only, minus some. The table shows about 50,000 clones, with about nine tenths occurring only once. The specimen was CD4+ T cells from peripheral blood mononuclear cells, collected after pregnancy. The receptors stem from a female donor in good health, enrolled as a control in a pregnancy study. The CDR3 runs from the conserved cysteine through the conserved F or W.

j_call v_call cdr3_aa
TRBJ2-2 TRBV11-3 CASSPRDSGNTGELFF
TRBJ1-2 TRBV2 CASREPGQGRTRGYTF
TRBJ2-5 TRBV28 CASSQTSGRVGETQYF
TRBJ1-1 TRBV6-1 CASSSTGRGNTEAFF
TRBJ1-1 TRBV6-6 CASSRGVGTEAFF
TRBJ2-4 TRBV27 CASSFFGRDKNIQYF
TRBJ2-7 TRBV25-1 CASSEYRTSGGSYEQYF
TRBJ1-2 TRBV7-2 CASSAPGQGGGYGYTF
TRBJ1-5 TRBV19 CASSIAGKEPQHF
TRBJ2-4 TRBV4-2 CASSYGERSKNIQYF
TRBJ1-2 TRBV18 CASSPKAGEGYTF
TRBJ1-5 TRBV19 CASSTHTGPGNQPQHF
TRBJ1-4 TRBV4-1 CASSQGGRGVLNEKLFF
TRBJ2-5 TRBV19 CASSGGTGAGETQYF
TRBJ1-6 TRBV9 CASSVTGADSPLHF
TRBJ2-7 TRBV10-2 CASGQGPPSYEQYF
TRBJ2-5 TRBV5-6 CASNRDIQETQYF
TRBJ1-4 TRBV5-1 CASSLVAGFEKLFF
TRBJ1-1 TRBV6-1 CASTQTANMNTEAFF
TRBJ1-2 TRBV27 CASSLTGGGYGYTF
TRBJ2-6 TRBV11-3 CASSPNPGTGIGSGANVLTF
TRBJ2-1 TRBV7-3 CASSLSTSGGAVNNEQFF
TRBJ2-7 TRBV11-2 CASSSLRGGSHEQYF
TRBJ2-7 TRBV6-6 CASSRTGTSGTYEQYF
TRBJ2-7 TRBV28 CASSRDIVSYEQYF
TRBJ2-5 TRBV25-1 CASSDLSNARQETQYF
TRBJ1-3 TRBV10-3 CAISDRGNTIYF
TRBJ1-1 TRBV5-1 CASKTPGANTEAFF
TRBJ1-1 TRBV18 CASSPGAPNTEAFF
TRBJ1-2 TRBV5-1 CASSMDRDYGYTF
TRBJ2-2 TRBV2 CASSATPGLITGELFF
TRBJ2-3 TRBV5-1 CASSLEGGTDTQYF
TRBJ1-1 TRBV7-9 CASSHDTGYTEAFF
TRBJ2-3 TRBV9 CASSVTLAGTQYF
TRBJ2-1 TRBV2 CASSALAGVPNEQFF
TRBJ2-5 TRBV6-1 CASSDPGRGQETQYF
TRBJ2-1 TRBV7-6 CASSPGLAGSQFF
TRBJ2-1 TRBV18 CASSPRTGTRDVIEQFF
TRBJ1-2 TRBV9 CASSLWGGMGYTF
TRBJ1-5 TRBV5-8 CASRPRRGASNQPQHF
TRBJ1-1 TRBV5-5 CASSLAYKRQGDTEAFF
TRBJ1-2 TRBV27 CASSVRTSEDYGYTF
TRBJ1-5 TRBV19 CASSPIGANQPQHF